This T cell receptor beta chain is from a study of blood T cell repertoires in COVID-19. Study-level information: COVID-19 samples collected from the United States, Italy and Spain covered acute and convalescent phases. T cells, B-cell-depleted T cells, or PBMCs provided the cDNA or gDNA that served as material.

As handled by the study authors: From reference gene primer amplification, estimates of nucleated cell counts were derived. Some clones are missing from TCRdb's copy, which holds only in-frame ones; the method was immunoSEQ multiplex PCR. V, J and clone size were drawn from that table, and D and trimming were deduced from the DNA. The data contain about 200,000 clones, around 89% of them singletons. Germline trimming cut 1 base from V and 10 bases from J; bases unmatched to any gene: 5. The germline CDR1 and CDR2 sequences are MNHNS and SASEGT. The CDR3 is 15 amino acids. This sequence was found in a human donor in a cohort sampled during active COVID-19. The chain couples TRBV6-1 to TRBJ2-1; 12 bases agree with TRBD1. The sequenced sample consisted of peripheral blood. CDR3 region: CASSEEGTGGSEQFF. CDR3 in DNA: TGTGCCAGCAGTGAAGAGGGGACAGGGGGCTCAGAGCAGTTCTTC.